The 12 T cell receptor beta chains below come from one sample, sequenced in a study of blood T cells in healthy people across ages. A second PCR of 7 to 11 cycles used a sample-barcoded 5' primer and a J-beta primer mix. TCRdb recomputed calls from the 5' RACE reads with MiXCR, one row per CDR3 protein. Altogether 540,000 or so distinct CDR3 sequences are present, roughly 43% being singletons, with the ten largest covering just under 25%. Sequencing was carried out using blood. These receptors came from a man aged 80 or over in good health.

CDR3: CSASPSTAYNEQFF. The DNA for the CDR3 is TGCAGTGCTTCCCCTAGCACCGCCTACAATGAGCAGTTCTTC. V gene TRBV20-1 combines with J gene TRBJ2-1; possibly TRBD2 for D (5 bases). Germline V gene lookup returns CDR1 DFQATT and CDR2 SNEGSKA (reference sequence). V was cut by 5 bases and J by 2 bases, with 13 bases left in between. The CDR3 has 14 amino acids.

The V and J genes are TRBV29-1 and TRBJ2-1; a possible D gene is TRBD2 (6 bases). The CDR3 runs 12 residues. Germline V gives CDR1 SQVTM, CDR2 ANQGSEA. Trimming pared 6 bases from V and 3 bases from J, leaving 9 bases between. CDR3 sequence reads: CSVGGSYNEQFF. As DNA, the CDR3 is TGCAGCGTGGGGGGTAGCTACAATGAGCAGTTCTTC.

This clonotype was detected a few times. The chain uses TRBV29-1 and TRBJ1-2; 8 bases match TRBD1. Germline loops: CDR1 SQVTM, CDR2 ANQGSEA. This CDR3 spans 14 amino acids. The junction had 5 bases not matched to a gene; V was cut back by 3 bases and J by 2 bases. The CDR3 spells CSVEGTGANYGYTF. The CDR3, as DNA: TGCAGCGTTGAGGGGACAGGAGCGAACTATGGCTACACCTTC.

This clonotype was detected only a few times. This chain joins TRBV20-1 and TRBJ2-1, with 11 bases identical to TRBD2. Trimming at V came to 5 bases and at J to 7 bases, leaving 10 bases not matched to a gene. Germline V gene lookup returns CDR1 DFQATT and CDR2 SNEGSKA (reference sequence). The CDR3 loop spans 15 amino acids. CDR3 in DNA: TGCAGTGCTGGCTCCGGGACTAGCGGTTATAATGAGCAGTTCTTC. This encodes CSAGSGTSGYNEQFF.

In its sample, this clonotype was seen a few times. The chain recombines TRBV5-6 with TRBJ2-7, with TRBD2 matching over 12 bases. The CDR3 runs to 16 residues. J lost 7 bases, V lost 1 base, and 9 bases had no gene match. Germline V gives CDR1 SGHDT, CDR2 YYEEEE. CDR3: CASSLLASGRAGEQYF. The DNA of the CDR3 is TGTGCCAGCAGCTTGCTGGCTAGCGGGAGGGCCGGGGAGCAGTACTTC. The variable domain in full, with the rest retrieved from reference TRBV5-6 and TRBJ2-7, is DAGVTQSPTHLIKTRGQQVTLRCSPKSGHDTVSWYQQALGQGPQFIFQYYEEEERQRGNFPDRFSGHQFPNYSSELNVNALLLGDSALYLCASSLLASGRAGEQYFGPGTRLTVT.

This clonotype was observed a few times. The gene calls are TRBV29-1 and TRBJ2-1; D unresolved. CDR1 SQVTM and CDR2 ANQGSEA come from the germline V gene. With 8 bases removed from V and 7 bases from J, the gap between germline ends came to 12 bases. The CDR3 runs to 11 residues. The CDR3 DNA follows: TGCAGCCTCAACCATCGGAATGAGCAGTTCTTC. Protein: CSLNHRNEQFF.

The gene calls are TRBV20-1 and TRBJ2-3; D is perhaps TRBD2 (5 bases). Germline CDR1 and CDR2: DFQATT and SNEGSKA (reference sequence). Trimming pared 6 bases from V and 6 bases from J, leaving 16 bases between. CDR3 length: 13 residues. The CDR3 protein is CSASDGGRDTQYF. The CDR3 coding sequence is TGCAGTGCCTCTGACGGAGGTAGGGATACGCAGTATTTT.

This clonotype has only a few counts. The chain links TRBV20-1 to TRBJ2-7; maybe TRBD2 (5 bases). V lost 7 bases and J 2 bases, leaving 12 bases between the germline ends. Per germline, CDR1 DFQATT and CDR2 SNEGSKA (reference sequence). This CDR3 has 12 residues. Here the CDR3 reads CSVRTSPYEQYF. CDR3 DNA: TGCAGTGTACGGACTTCCCCCTACGAGCAGTACTTC.

This clonotype has just one count. The chain uses TRBV6-2 or TRBV6-3 and TRBJ1-5, with D tentatively TRBD1 (5 bases). Between the trimmed V and J ends, which lost 0 bases and 3 bases, there was a span of 12 bases. The CDR3 length is 16 residues. Germline V gene lookup returns CDR1 MNHEY and CDR2 SVGEGT. This CDR3 reads CASSYSRRDYNQPQHF. CDR3 nucleotide sequence: TGTGCCAGCAGTTACTCTCGCAGGGACTACAATCAGCCCCAGCATTTT.

The chain is built from TRBV11-2 and TRBJ2-4, with D possibly TRBD1 on 6 matching bases. The CDR3 has 11 amino acids. V was clipped by 5 bases and J by 11 bases, with 10 bases between them. From germline, CDR1 is SGHAT and CDR2 FQNNGV. The CDR3 nucleotides are TGTGCCAGCAGCGGCGGACAGTTTCAGTACTTC. Its translation is CASSGGQFQYF.

The V call is TRBV27, the J call TRBJ1-1; 8 positions agree with TRBD1. V lost 3 bases to trimming and J lost 2 bases; unmatched junction nucleotides: 2. This CDR3 has 14 amino acids. CDR1 and CDR2 (germline): MNHEY, SMNVEV (reference sequence). The CDR3 nucleotides read TGTGCCAGCAGTTTCAGGGGGCCCAACACTGAAGCTTTCTTT. Its translation: CASSFRGPNTEAFF.

This clonotype turned up a few times. The CDR3 DNA follows: TGCAGCGCAGGGACAGAAGAAGAGACCCAGTACTTC. It encodes CSAGTEEETQYF. The chain uses TRBV29-1 and TRBJ2-5, with TRBD1 matching 7 bases. The CDR3 is 12 amino acids. Germline assignment: CDR1 SQVTM and CDR2 ANQGSEA. V shed 7 bases, J shed 3 bases, and the junction held 5 bases outside the gene matches.